Below are 29 T cell receptor beta chains sequenced from a single sample in a study of cytomegalovirus exposure and HLA in healthy donors. Primers: 60 Vbeta forward and 13 Jbeta reverse. Libraries were prepared by immunoSEQ multiplex PCR; TCRdb keeps only in-frame clonotypes and omits some of them. The table has just over 150,000 clones, about 65% seen once; the top ten hold around 7%. The sequenced sample was PBMCs. The receptors shown here come from a man aged 40-49 years in good health and CMV-seropositive.

The V call is TRBV29-1, the J call TRBJ1-1, with D unresolved. This CDR3 spans 14 amino acids. Germline values: CDR1 SQVTM, CDR2 ANQGSEA. V was cut by 3 bases and J by 6 bases, with 17 bases left in between. The CDR3 coding sequence is TGCAGCGTTGATGGAGAGGTAGTGAGAGCTGAAGCTTTCTTT. It specifies CSVDGEVVRAEAFF.

This chain joins TRBV30 and TRBJ2-3; no firm D call. The CDR3 extends over 12 amino acids. Trimming pared 3 bases from V and 2 bases from J, leaving 6 bases between. From germline, CDR1 is GTSNPN and CDR2 SVGIG (reference sequence). Here the CDR3 reads CAWRQDTDTQYF. The CDR3 DNA reads as TGTGCCTGGAGGCAGGACACAGATACGCAGTATTTT.

The chain uses TRBV7-2 and TRBJ2-7; 7 nucleotides match TRBD1. The CDR3 loop spans 14 amino acids. V dropped 5 bases and J dropped 7; count of bases not matched to a gene: 11. Germline lookup yields CDR1 SGHTA and CDR2 FQGNSA. The CDR3 coding sequence is TGTGCCAGCAGCCAAGACGTGACAGGGTGGGAGCAGTACTTC. This gives the protein CASSQDVTGWEQYF.

The V and J genes are TRBV18 and TRBJ2-7, with 10 bases that match TRBD2. The CDR3 runs 14 residues. V dropped 6 bases and J dropped 0; count of bases not matched to a gene: 2. CDR1 and CDR2 from the germline V gene are KGHSH and LQKENI. In DNA, the CDR3 is TGTGCCAGCTCGGGGACTAGCGCCTCCTACGAGCAGTACTTC. Protein: CASSGTSASYEQYF.

J is TRBJ2-7 and V is TRBV4-2; TRBD2 aligns across 8 bases. The germline V gene encodes CDR1 LGHNA and CDR2 YNFKEQ. The CDR3 is 14 amino acids. With 4 bases clipped from V and 2 bases from J, the junction kept 4 bases outside the gene matches. The DNA for the CDR3 is TGTGCCAGCAGCCTAGCGGGGCAAACCTACGAGCAGTACTTC. Translating it yields CASSLAGQTYEQYF.

This chain uses TRBV7-6 with TRBJ1-5; D ambiguous. From germline, CDR1 is SGHVS and CDR2 FNYEAQ. The CDR3 spans 14 residues. Deletions cut 5 bases from V and 0 bases from J, with 8 bases between. The chain's CDR3 is CASSRDNSNQPQHF. The CDR3 DNA sequence: TGTGCCAGCAGCAGAGACAATAGCAATCAGCCCCAGCATTTT.

This chain joins TRBV5-1 and TRBJ1-2; 9 bases are shared with TRBD1. The CDR3 covers 14 residues. Unmatched junction bases numbered 3, after V lost 1 base and J lost 5 bases. Germline-derived CDR1 and CDR2 are SGHRS and YFSETQ. The CDR3: CASSLTGGRYGYTF. DNA for the CDR3: TGCGCCAGCAGCTTGACAGGGGGCAGATATGGCTACACCTTC.

The genes are TRBV6-5 and TRBJ1-5, with 7 bases aligning to TRBD1. This CDR3 spans 15 amino acids. Per germline, CDR1 MNHEY and CDR2 SVGAGI. V gave up 5 bases and J gave up 2 bases; unmatched junction bases: 6. CDR3 DNA sequence: TGTGCCAGCAGTCTTTACAGGGGTGGCAATCAGCCCCAGCATTTT. Protein product: CASSLYRGGNQPQHF.

The rearrangement joins TRBV19 to TRBJ2-3; D might be TRBD1 (5 bases). Germline V gene data show CDR1 as LNHDA and CDR2 as SQIVND (reference sequence). V lost 6 bases to trimming and J lost 4 bases, with 11 bases between them. The CDR3 totals 13 residues. The CDR3 DNA reads as TGTGCCAGTAGCGAAGACAGAGCAGATACGCAGTATTTT. Translating it yields CASSEDRADTQYF.

The chain employs TRBV7-2 and TRBJ2-3; 11 positions match TRBD2. The V and J ends lost 5 bases and 6 bases, in that order; junction bases with no gene match: 7. CDR1 is SGHTA and CDR2 is FQGNSA in the germline V gene. This CDR3 region has 15 residues. CDR3 region: CASSRSGGAGDTQYF. For the CDR3, the DNA is TGTGCCAGCAGCCGTAGCGGGGGGGCCGGGGATACGCAGTATTTT.

V gene TRBV30 combines with J gene TRBJ1-2; the match to TRBD1 covers 7 bases. The CDR3 runs to 12 residues. Germline V gene data show CDR1 as GTSNPN and CDR2 as SVGIG (reference sequence). Germline trimming cut 0 bases from V and 8 bases from J; bases unmatched to any gene: 3. The CDR3 spells CAWSVGGMGYTF. Written as DNA, the CDR3 is TGTGCCTGGAGTGTAGGGGGCATGGGCTACACCTTC.

This clone occurred a few times. The chain joins TRBV5-1 to TRBJ1-4; 9 bases align to TRBD1. V lost 3 bases to trimming and J lost 8 bases; unmatched junction nucleotides: 5. Germline V gene data show CDR1 as SGHRS and CDR2 as YFSETQ. The CDR3 loop spans 14 amino acids. CDR3 sequence reads: CASSSGTGHEKLFF. The CDR3 DNA reads as TGCGCCAGCAGCTCCGGGACAGGGCACGAAAAACTGTTTTTT.

The V gene is TRBV7-2, the J gene TRBJ2-3, with D tentatively TRBD1 (6 bases). The CDR3 totals 14 residues. Germline assignment: CDR1 SGHTA and CDR2 FQGNSA. The V and J ends lost 5 bases and 2 bases respectively, with 11 bases between them. CDR3 residues: CASSMDSLTDTQYF. The CDR3 nucleotides are TGTGCCAGCAGCATGGACAGTCTCACAGATACGCAGTATTTT.

The chain couples TRBV27 to TRBJ1-5; tentative D call: TRBD1 (5 bases). Germline-derived CDR1 and CDR2 are MNHEY and SMNVEV (reference sequence). V lost 4 bases and J 4 bases, leaving 20 bases between the germline ends. The CDR3 totals 17 residues. CDR3 in amino acids: CASSWRGGGSRNQPQHF. The CDR3 region has the DNA TGTGCCAGCAGTTGGAGGGGTGGCGGGTCTCGGAATCAGCCCCAGCATTTT.

This sequence joins TRBV19 and TRBJ1-2; 7 bases align to TRBD1. The germline CDR1 and CDR2 sequences are LNHDA and SQIVND (reference sequence). The CDR3 contains 15 residues. Trimming cost V 3 bases and J 4 bases; bases outside gene matches: 8. The CDR3 region has the DNA TGTGCCAGTAGTATGGCCCCGACAGGGCCCTATGGCTACACCTTC. It translates to CASSMAPTGPYGYTF.

The V gene is TRBV6-1, the J gene TRBJ2-2, with 9 nucleotides matching TRBD1. This CDR3 spans 16 amino acids. The V and J ends lost 2 bases and 3 bases, in that order; junction bases with no gene match: 4. The germline V gene encodes CDR1 MNHNS and CDR2 SASEGT. CDR3 amino acids: CASSEPGQGYTGELFF. CDR3 sequence (DNA): TGTGCCAGCAGTGAACCGGGACAGGGATACACCGGGGAGCTGTTTTTT.

V usage is TRBV2 and J usage is TRBJ2-1; unclear D gene. V lost 3 bases and J 0 bases, leaving 12 bases between the germline ends. Germline CDR1 SNHLY, CDR2 FYNNEI. The CDR3 loop spans 16 amino acids. In DNA form, the CDR3 reads TGTGCCAGCAGTGATCCAGGCTTTAGCTCCTACAATGAGCAGTTCTTC. This codes for CASSDPGFSSYNEQFF. The whole variable domain, remainder taken from reference TRBV2 and TRBJ2-1, is EPEVTQTPSHQVTQMGQEVILRCVPISNHLYFYWYRQILGQKVEFLVSFYNNEISEKSEIFDDQFSVERPDGSNFTLKIRSTKLEDSAMYFCASSDPGFSSYNEQFFGPGTRLTVL.

V is TRBV7-9 and J is TRBJ1-5; D is undetermined. Germline loops: CDR1 SEHNR, CDR2 FQNEAQ (reference sequence). With 8 bases removed from V and 0 bases from J, the gap between germline ends came to 5 bases. CDR3 length equals 12 residues. CDR3 bases: TGTGCCAGCTCTTATAGCAATCAGCCCCAGCATTTT. Amino acid sequence: CASSYSNQPQHF. Combining the CDR3 with reference TRBV7-9 and TRBJ1-5 gives the whole variable domain DTGVSQNPRHKITKRGQNVTFRCDPISEHNRLYWYRQTLGQGPEFLTYFQNEAQLEKSRLLSDRFSAERPKGSFSTLEIQRTEQGDSAMYLCASSYSNQPQHFGDGTRLSIL.

The chain combines TRBV18 with TRBJ1-4; D uncertain. V was shortened by 3 bases and J by 8 bases, with 10 bases between the two germline ends. CDR1 and CDR2 from the germline V gene are KGHSH and LQKENI. This CDR3 has 13 amino acids. CDR3 nucleotides: TGTGCCAGCTCACCGAGGGATGACGAAAAACTGTTTTTT. Protein product: CASSPRDDEKLFF.

The rearrangement joins TRBV19 to TRBJ1-5; D perhaps matches TRBD1 (5 bases). The germline V gene encodes CDR1 LNHDA and CDR2 SQIVND (reference sequence). The ends were cut back, 5 bases at V and 6 bases at J, with 14 bases in the middle. The CDR3 spans 14 residues. CDR3 nucleotide sequence: TGTGCCAGTAGTCATCCAGGGCAGGGTCAGCCCCAGCATTTT. It codes for CASSHPGQGQPQHF.

In this sample, this clone turned up a few times. The identical CDR3 is also encoded by other nucleotide sequences in the sample. This rearrangement joins TRBV6-5 to TRBJ1-1; TRBD1 matches 9 bases. V was clipped by 6 bases and J by 1 base; unmatched bases: 6. The CDR3 has 15 amino acids. The V gene's germline CDR1 is MNHEY and CDR2 SVGAGI. CDR3 in DNA: TGTGCCAGCAGCGATGCGGGACAGGGGAACACTGAAGCTTTCTTT. Its translation: CASSDAGQGNTEAFF.

The chain joins TRBV4-2 to TRBJ2-3; 9 bases are shared with TRBD2. The V segment lost 2 bases and the J segment 3 bases; nucleotides outside the gene matches: 3. The V gene's germline CDR1 is LGHNA and CDR2 YNFKEQ. This CDR3 contains 15 residues. Written as DNA, the CDR3 is TGTGCCAGCAGCCAAATAGCGGGGGAGACAGATACGCAGTATTTT. Its translation: CASSQIAGETDTQYF.

The genes are TRBV5-5 and TRBJ1-4; the match to TRBD1 covers 8 bases. The CDR3 sequence is 13 residues long. The trim removed 4 bases at V and 8 bases at J, leaving 4 bases unmatched. CDR1 is SGHKS and CDR2 is YYEKEE in the germline V gene (reference sequence). CDR3 sequence reads: CASSPWTGEKLFF. CDR3 in DNA: TGTGCCAGCAGCCCCTGGACAGGGGAAAAACTGTTTTTT.

The chain uses TRBV4-2 and TRBJ1-1; 7 bases are shared with TRBD1. Germline trimming cut 1 base from V and 7 bases from J; bases unmatched to any gene: 3. CDR1 is LGHNA, CDR2 YNFKEQ, per germline. The CDR3 covers 13 residues. The CDR3 protein is CASSQGRDSEAFF. As DNA, the CDR3 is TGTGCCAGCAGCCAAGGACGGGACAGTGAAGCTTTCTTT.

The V call is TRBV2, the J call TRBJ2-3; 10 bases fit TRBD1. The germline gives CDR1 SNHLY, CDR2 FYNNEI. V trimming: 6 bases; J trimming: 3 bases; junction bases outside the gene matches: 3. The CDR3 contains 14 residues. The CDR3 here is CASRRQGATDTQYF. CDR3 sequence (DNA): TGTGCCAGCAGACGACAGGGGGCGACAGATACGCAGTATTTT.

The chain joins TRBV13 to TRBJ1-6; D not certain. This CDR3 contains 16 residues. V was clipped by 3 bases and J by 4 bases, with 13 bases between them. The V gene's germline CDR1 is PRHDT and CDR2 FYEKMQ (reference sequence). The CDR3 is CASSFKTRGYNSPLHF. The CDR3 DNA reads as TGTGCCAGCAGCTTTAAGACCCGAGGATATAATTCACCCCTCCACTTT.

The rearrangement links TRBV9 to TRBJ2-6; unclear D gene. This CDR3 is 15 amino acids long. CDR1 is SGDLS, CDR2 YYNGEE, per germline. Trimming took off 3 bases at V and 0 bases at J, with 7 bases between the two ends. The CDR3 DNA sequence: TGTGCCAGCAGCGCGGTGAGCTCTGGGGCCAACGTCCTGACTTTC. Translating it yields CASSAVSSGANVLTF.

This chain connects TRBV7-2 to TRBJ2-5; D is unresolved. This CDR3 is built from 13 residues. The V and J ends lost 5 bases and 4 bases respectively, with 11 bases between them. In germline, CDR1 is SGHTA, CDR2 FQGNSA. The CDR3 reads CASSPVPPETQYF. The CDR3 coding sequence is TGTGCCAGCAGCCCGGTCCCTCCAGAGACCCAGTACTTC.

This clone came up a few times. V is TRBV19 and J is TRBJ1-2; 9 positions agree with TRBD1. CDR3 size: 16 residues. Germline V gene sequence: CDR1 LNHDA, CDR2 SQIVND (reference sequence). J lost 3 bases, V lost 4 bases, and 9 bases had no gene match. The CDR3 nucleotides read TGTGCCAGTAGTACTCTCTCGACAGGGGGGGACTATGGCTACACCTTC. Protein product: CASSTLSTGGDYGYTF.